This is a list of T cell receptor beta chains from one sample in a study of T cells in Graves' hyperthyroidism and ophthalmopathy. TCRdb analysed the multiplex PCR reads with MiXCR anew, one entry per CDR3 protein. The profile shows about 250,000 distinct CDR3 sequences, approximately 23% of them singletons. Sequenced sample: blood. Every receptor here comes from a man aged 25-45 years with Graves' ophthalmopathy. Both conserved end residues are part of each CDR3. D genes are given only for firm matches. Part of the rows lack a size; the others show once, few, many or a class for expanded clones.

>TRBD1|TRBJ2-5|few|TRBV20-1
TGCAGTGCTAGAGGGTTGACAGGGGATACAGAGACCCAGTACTTC
CSARGLTGDTETQYF
>-|TRBJ2-1|once|TRBV12-3/TRBV12-4
TGTGCCAGCAGTTTCGCGTTCCATGAGCAGTTCTTC
CASSFAFHEQFF
>TRBD1|TRBJ1-2|many|TRBV20-1
TGCAGTGCTACCAGACAGGGGGCTGGCTACACCTTC
CSATRQGAGYTF
>-|TRBJ1-5|once|TRBV20-1
TGCAGTGCCACGGACAGCCCCAATCAGCCCCAGCATTTT
CSATDSPNQPQHF
>TRBD1|TRBJ2-7|few|TRBV11-1
TGTGCCAGCAGCTTAGCCTTTATCGGGACAGGGGCCTACGAGCAGTACTTC
CASSLAFIGTGAYEQYF
>TRBD1|TRBJ2-1|many|TRBV5-1
TGCGCCAGCAGGACAGGGGCCAGCTCCTACAATGAGCAGTTCTTC
CASRTGASSYNEQFF
>-|TRBJ2-7|-|TRBV18
TGTGCCAGCTCACCAACGGAGACAGGACCCTACGAGCAGTACTTC
CASSPTETGPYEQYF
>TRBD2|TRBJ2-7|-|TRBV11-3
TGTGCCAGCAGCTTAACGGGGACTAGCGGGAGGTACGAGCAGTACTTC
CASSLTGTSGRYEQYF
>TRBD2|TRBJ2-3|-|TRBV10-3
TGTGCCATCAGTGAAAGTAGCGGGAGGGCCTCGCAGTATTTT
CAISESSGRASQYF
>-|TRBJ1-2|-|TRBV3-1
TGTGCCAGCAGCTTCAAAGGGGGGGACAACTATGGCTACACCTTC
CASSFKGGDNYGYTF
>-|TRBJ1-2|few|TRBV3-1
TGTGCCAGCAGCCAAGATCCTCTCTTATCCGGATTCCGGGCCGGTGAGGGCTACACCTTC
CASSQDPLLSGFRAGEGYTF
>-|TRBJ2-2|-|TRBV29-1
TGCAGCGTTGAAGACGGGGTAGGGGGGGCGATCACCGGGGAGCTGTTTTTT
CSVEDGVGGAITGELFF
>-|TRBJ2-7|few|TRBV27
TGTGCCAGCAGCTTAACACCATACTACTACGAGCAGTACTTC
CASSLTPYYYEQYF
>TRBD1|TRBJ1-2|few|TRBV28
TGTGCCAGCATGGGCAGGGGGCCCTATGGCTACACCTTC
CASMGRGPYGYTF
>-|TRBJ1-1|-|TRBV20-1
TGCAGTGCTAGAGATGGGGGACGCCCTGAAGCTTTCTTT
CSARDGGRPEAFF
>-|TRBJ1-1|-|TRBV19
TGTGCCAGTAGTATCGGGGGATTCGAAACTGAAGCTTTCTTT
CASSIGGFETEAFF
>TRBD2|TRBJ2-1|-|TRBV10-3
TGTGCCATCAGTGAGCCGGGACTAGCGGGTTCCTACAATGAGCAGTTCTTC
CAISEPGLAGSYNEQFF
>-|TRBJ1-2|many|TRBV6-1
TGTGCCAGCAGTGTTCACAGGGCGAACTATGGCTACACCTTC
CASSVHRANYGYTF
>-|TRBJ2-1|-|TRBV7-3
TGTGCCAGCAGCCCAGGGGAGGACTACAATGAGCAGTTCTTC
CASSPGEDYNEQFF
>-|TRBJ2-3|-|TRBV28
TGTGCCAGCAGTTGGGGCAGATTAACAGATACGCAGTATTTT
CASSWGRLTDTQYF
>TRBD1|TRBJ1-6|-|TRBV27
TGTGCCAGCACCTCGACAGGGGGCGGTTCACCCCTCCACTTT
CASTSTGGGSPLHF
>-|TRBJ2-1|few|TRBV10-1
TGCGCCAGCAGTGAGACAGCGGAACCCCACAATGAGCAGTTCTTC
CASSETAEPHNEQFF
>TRBD2|TRBJ2-3|-|TRBV28
TGTGCCAGCAGTTTATTCCTCCTAGCGGGAGAGGGTACAGATACGCAGTATTTT
CASSLFLLAGEGTDTQYF
>-|TRBJ1-1|-|TRBV2
TGTGCCAGCAGAGTGGACAGTAACACTGAAGCTTTCTTT
CASRVDSNTEAFF
>TRBD1|TRBJ2-7|many|TRBV27
TGTGCCAGCAGTTTGGGACAGGGCAGTACCTACGAGCAGTACTTC
CASSLGQGSTYEQYF
>TRBD1|TRBJ2-7|-|TRBV6-1
TGTGCCAGCAGCGCCCTTCCGGGACAGGGGCCCTACGAGCAGTACTTC
CASSALPGQGPYEQYF
>TRBD2|TRBJ2-1|few|TRBV29-1
TGCAGCGCCAGATCACTGGCGGGGGCCTACAATGAGCAGTTCTTC
CSARSLAGAYNEQFF
>-|TRBJ2-7|few|TRBV9
TGTGCCAGCAGCGTAGATATCATGGGGTACTACGAGCAGTACTTC
CASSVDIMGYYEQYF
>-|TRBJ1-1|few|TRBV5-1
TGCGCCAGCAGCTTGAGGGGGTGGATGGGCCCCATTCCTGAAGCTTTCTTT
CASSLRGWMGPIPEAFF
>-|TRBJ2-7|few|TRBV11-2
TGTGCCAGCAGACTAACCGGAGGCCGGCACGAGCAGTACTTC
CASRLTGGRHEQYF
>-|TRBJ2-1|many|TRBV12-3/TRBV12-4
TGTGCCAGCAGTGTCCAGCAAGGGCTCCCTACCTACAATGAGCAGTTCTTC
CASSVQQGLPTYNEQFF
>-|TRBJ2-6|-|TRBV11-2
TGTGCCAGCAGCTTAAGTCTGGGGAGCTCTGGGGCCAACGTCCTGACTTTC
CASSLSLGSSGANVLTF
>TRBD2|TRBJ2-2|few|TRBV5-8
TGTGCCAGCAGCCTCGCGGGAGGGCGTCACGGGGAGCTGTTTTTT
CASSLAGGRHGELFF
>-|TRBJ2-3|many|TRBV5-6
TGTGCCAGCAGCTCAGACTGGAGCACAGATACGCAGTATTTT
CASSSDWSTDTQYF
>TRBD1|TRBJ1-6|-|TRBV7-6
TGTGCCAGCAGCTTAGTCGCAGGGGGCCGCAATTCACCCCTCCACTTT
CASSLVAGGRNSPLHF
>-|TRBJ2-5|many|TRBV11-2
TGTGCCAGCAGCTTAGGGTCAGAGACCCAGTACTTC
CASSLGSETQYF
>-|TRBJ2-1|-|TRBV11-3
TGTGCCAGCAGCTCATCCGGGACAAAGGCCCATGAGCAGTTCTTC
CASSSSGTKAHEQFF
>TRBD1|TRBJ2-5|few|TRBV30
TGTGCCTGGAGTACAGGGGGCGCGGAGACCCAGTACTTC
CAWSTGGAETQYF
>-|TRBJ2-5|-|TRBV12-3/TRBV12-4
TGTGCCGGAGAATGGGAGAGGCGAGAGACCCAGTACTTC
CAGEWERRETQYF
>-|TRBJ1-1|few|TRBV28
TGTGCCAGTTACCCCGGCAGGGCTTACACTGAAGCTTTCTTT
CASYPGRAYTEAFF
>TRBD2|TRBJ2-3|many|TRBV7-9
TGTGCCAGCAGCTTGGGACTAGCGGGGGTCTCTCGAGATACGCAGTATTTT
CASSLGLAGVSRDTQYF
>TRBD1|TRBJ1-6|few|TRBV12-5
TGTGCTAGTGGTTCTGACAGGGGAGGATCACCCCTCCACTTT
CASGSDRGGSPLHF
>-|TRBJ2-3|many|TRBV5-1
TGCGCCAGCAGCTTGGGGTTTTTCGGGAGCACAGATACGCAGTATTTT
CASSLGFFGSTDTQYF
>-|TRBJ1-4|few|TRBV6-1
TGTGCCAGCAGTATAGCAGGGAGACTTAGAACTAATGAAAAACTGTTTTTT
CASSIAGRLRTNEKLFF
>-|TRBJ1-1|few|TRBV29-1
TGCAGCGTTAATCAGGGTACTGAAGCTTTCTTT
CSVNQGTEAFF
>-|TRBJ1-4|many|TRBV12-3/TRBV12-4
TGTGCCAGCAGTTCAACGGGGACTAATGAAAAACTGTTTTTT
CASSSTGTNEKLFF
>TRBD1|TRBJ1-1|few|TRBV11-2
TGTGCCAGCAGCCCGGACAGGGGGCAGACTGAAGCTTTCTTT
CASSPDRGQTEAFF
>-|TRBJ1-2|-|TRBV20-1
TGCAGTGCTAGAGATTCGGCAATTGGAGACTATGGCTACACCTTC
CSARDSAIGDYGYTF
>TRBD2|TRBJ2-3|many|TRBV20-1
TGCAGTGCTAGACCCCTTAGAAGCGGGAGGGCGGATACGCAGTATTTT
CSARPLRSGRADTQYF
>TRBD1|TRBJ2-1|few|TRBV9
TGTGCCAGCAGCGTAGGGGACAGATACAATGAGCAGTTCTTC
CASSVGDRYNEQFF
>-|TRBJ2-5|many|TRBV12-3/TRBV12-4
TGTGCCAGCGGGTTCGGGGAGACCCAGTACTTC
CASGFGETQYF
>TRBD2|TRBJ2-3|-|TRBV20-1
TGCAGTGGTCGTGGACGGGAGGCCCGGGGAGATACGCAGTATTTT
CSGRGREARGDTQYF
>-|TRBJ1-1|few|TRBV24-1
TGTGCCACCAGTGATTCCCGAAAGTCGGTACGGGGGGGAACTGAAGCTTTCTTT
CATSDSRKSVRGGTEAFF
>-|TRBJ2-5|-|TRBV5-5
TGTGCCAGCAGCTTGGGTCCCCTAGGGAAGGAGACCCAGTACTTC
CASSLGPLGKETQYF
>-|TRBJ2-2|-|TRBV7-3
TGTGCCAGCAGCGGCCTGGGGGTCACCGGGGAGCTGTTTTTT
CASSGLGVTGELFF
>-|TRBJ1-1|many|TRBV27
TGTGCCAGCAGTTTAGTTGGAGAGACTGAAGCTTTCTTT
CASSLVGETEAFF
>-|TRBJ2-1|-|TRBV12-3/TRBV12-4
TGTGCCAGCAGTTTAGACCGGGACACACACAATGAGCAGTTCTTC
CASSLDRDTHNEQFF
>-|TRBJ2-1|-|TRBV7-8
TGTGCCAGCAGTCTTAAACATCAGGCCGGGGAGCTTGAGCAGTTCTTC
CASSLKHQAGELEQFF